A selection of T cell receptor beta chains follows, all from one sample in a study of blood T cell repertoires in COVID-19. This table comes from immunoSEQ multiplex PCR, and its TCRdb copy is limited to in-frame clones, with some not included. The table lists roughly 250,000 clones, around nine tenths of them singletons, with about 10% in the top ten. The sequenced sample consisted of peripheral blood. These receptors originate from a man aged 35-49 years who had recovered from COVID-19. Each CDR3 is given with its conserved first and last residue. A D gene is named only where the DNA matches it firmly.

v_call d_call cdr3_aa
TRBV29-1 . CSVEMGAGQPQHF
TRBV29-1 . CSVALFAGELFF
TRBV19 TRBD2 CASSRAGGSGNYEQYF
TRBV5-7 TRBD1 CASSSVTGDPDEKLFF
TRBV6-6 TRBD1 CASSYSGTGSFGYTF
TRBV27 TRBD2 CASSLPTSGRAADTQYF
TRBV18 TRBD1 CASSPGQGNTGELFF
TRBV5-1 . CASRQGPTNEKLFF
TRBV2 . CASSEWAGDEYEQYF
TRBV2 TRBD2 CASSELPSLAGIRYEQYF
TRBV24-1 . CATSDLKDKQYF
TRBV2 . CASSGGRGETQYF